This passage covers 20 T cell receptor beta chains from one sample sequenced in a study of T cell changes during pregnancy in multiple sclerosis (dated by TCRdb to 2018 to 2020). Libraries came from the immunoSEQ multiplex PCR assay. TCRdb's version of the immuneACCESS table is confined to in-frame rearrangements and falls short of the full clone set. An unresolved V gene accounts for under half of the shortfall where checked; the remainder is of unknown origin. This sample is represented by more than 65,000 clones; 80% to 90% of them were singletons. The top ten clonotypes cover 3% to 4% of the sample. The sample consisted of peripheral blood, taken before pregnancy. The receptors derive from a female donor with multiple sclerosis, enrolled in a pregnancy study.

The sample holds a few counts of this clone. The J gene is TRBJ1-1, the V gene TRBV27; maybe TRBD1 (5 bases). V shed 0 bases and J shed 5 bases, with 10 bases lying between them. This CDR3 is 14 amino acids long. CDR1 and CDR2 (germline): MNHEY, SMNVEV (reference sequence). The CDR3 bases are TGTGCCAGCAGTTTATCTGGGGAGGGGACTGAAGCTTTCTTT. It codes for CASSLSGEGTEAFF.

This chain connects TRBV6-1 to TRBJ2-7; TRBD2 is a possible D gene (6 bases). The V gene lost 6 bases and the J gene lost 1 base, with 13 bases spanning the gap. CDR1 and CDR2 from the germline V gene are MNHNS and SASEGT. The CDR3 extends over 14 amino acids. The CDR3 loop is CASREISGSYEQYF. CDR3 nucleotides: TGTGCCAGCAGGGAAATTAGCGGATCCTACGAGCAGTACTTC.

This chain links TRBV2 with TRBJ2-3, with D maybe TRBD2 (6 bases). Trimming took off 4 bases at V and 2 bases at J, with 10 bases between the two ends. Germline values: CDR1 SNHLY, CDR2 FYNNEI. There are 14 residues in the CDR3. The CDR3 protein is CASSGDSYTDTQYF. The CDR3 bases are TGTGCCAGCAGTGGGGACTCTTACACAGATACGCAGTATTTT.

J is TRBJ2-1 and V is TRBV6-5, with 8 bases lining up with TRBD2. The germline V gene has CDR1 MNHEY and CDR2 SVGAGI. With V trimmed by 6 bases and J by 8 bases, 6 bases remained unmatched. This CDR3 has 13 residues. CDR3 nucleotides: TGTGCCAGCAGGAGACTAGCGCTCGATGAGCAGTTCTTC. This translates into CASRRLALDEQFF.

V usage is TRBV2 and J usage is TRBJ2-5; 8 positions agree with TRBD1. CDR3 length equals 14 residues. Germline CDR1 SNHLY, CDR2 FYNNEI. Trimming removed 11 bases from V and 2 bases from J; junction bases left unmatched: 10. CDR3 sequence reads: CAGRDRSTQETQYF. CDR3 bases: TGTGCCGGCCGGGACAGGTCCACTCAAGAGACCCAGTACTTC.

This chain joins TRBV7-7 and TRBJ2-5, with a tentative D call TRBD2 (5 bases). In germline, CDR1 is SSHAT, CDR2 FNYEAQ (reference sequence). Trimming pared 3 bases from V and 3 bases from J, leaving 11 bases between. This CDR3 comprises 14 residues. CDR3 sequence reads: CASSFNGGEETQYF. CDR3 nucleotide sequence: TGTGCCAGCAGCTTTAATGGAGGTGAAGAGACCCAGTACTTC.

This chain connects TRBV5-5 to TRBJ1-1; the D gene is possibly TRBD1 (6 bases). The CDR3 extends over 13 amino acids. CDR1 and CDR2 from the germline V gene are SGHKS and YYEKEE (reference sequence). Trimming stripped 3 bases from V and 4 bases from J, with 10 bases between. The CDR3 nucleotides read TGTGCCAGCAGCTCTGGGGGCCCCACTGAAGCTTTCTTT. Translation: CASSSGGPTEAFF.

This clone was counted only a few times. This rearrangement joins TRBV9 to TRBJ1-6; 8 bases line up with TRBD1. From germline, CDR1 is SGDLS and CDR2 YYNGEE. The trim removed 3 bases at V and 7 bases at J, leaving 3 bases unmatched. This CDR3 is built from 14 residues. CDR3 sequence reads: CASSARDRNSPLHF. CDR3 in DNA: TGTGCCAGCAGCGCCCGGGACAGGAATTCACCCCTCCACTTT.

The chain recombines TRBV4-1 with TRBJ2-7; 12 bases are a match to TRBD1. The germline V gene encodes CDR1 MGHRA and CDR2 YSYEKL. The CDR3 covers 19 residues. Trimming at V came to 0 bases and at J to 5 bases, leaving 14 bases not matched to a gene. The chain's CDR3 is CASSQDTEAAGQGAHEQYF. DNA of the CDR3: TGCGCCAGCAGCCAAGATACCGAGGCGGCGGGACAGGGGGCCCACGAGCAGTACTTC.

This chain links TRBV30 with TRBJ1-3; D is unclear. Trimming removed 2 bases at V and 4 bases at J, with 6 bases between. The germline gives CDR1 GTSNPN, CDR2 SVGIG (reference sequence). This CDR3 spans 12 amino acids. CDR3 DNA sequence: TGTGCCTGGAGTCTGTCCGGAAACACCATATATTTT. This encodes CAWSLSGNTIYF.

Written as DNA, the CDR3 is TGTGCCAGCAGCTCGTCGGGCGCAGGGCGGTCTCAGCCCCAGCATTTT. Translating gives CASSSSGAGRSQPQHF. The chain couples TRBV5-8 to TRBJ1-5; TRBD1 is a possible D gene (5 bases). V lost 3 bases and J 6 bases, leaving 19 bases between the germline ends. The CDR3 extends over 16 amino acids. CDR1 is SGHTS and CDR2 is YDEGEE in the germline V gene.

The chain couples TRBV29-1 to TRBJ1-4, with TRBD1 matching 12 bases. The CDR3 length is 13 residues. J was trimmed by 7 bases and V by 6 bases; bases with no gene match: 3. The germline gives CDR1 SQVTM, CDR2 ANQGSEA. The CDR3 nucleotides read TGCAGCGTCCGGGACAGGGGGCTTGAAAAACTGTTTTTT. Encoded protein: CSVRDRGLEKLFF.

The CDR3 coding sequence is TGCGCCAGCAGCTTGGTAGGGGCAGGGGTTTGGCAAGAGACCCAGTACTTC. Protein product: CASSLVGAGVWQETQYF. V usage is TRBV5-1 and J usage is TRBJ2-5; maybe TRBD1 (6 bases). CDR1 SGHRS and CDR2 YFSETQ come from the germline V gene. Trimming cost V 0 bases and J 2 bases, with 17 bases left between them. This CDR3 spans 17 amino acids.

The chain combines TRBV27 with TRBJ1-5; a weak D match, TRBD1 (5 bases). V lost 3 bases and J lost 3, with 12 bases in between. The CDR3 runs to 15 residues. CDR1 is MNHEY, CDR2 SMNVEV, per germline (reference sequence). The CDR3 nucleotides are TGTGCCAGCAGTTTCACAGGATTTATCAATCAGCCCCAGCATTTT. Translation: CASSFTGFINQPQHF.

V and J are TRBV4-3 and TRBJ2-5; D may be TRBD2 (6 bases). The CDR3 is 15 amino acids. Germline V gene sequence: CDR1 LGHNA, CDR2 YSLEER. Trimming pared 3 bases from V and 1 base from J, leaving 12 bases between. The CDR3 region has the DNA TGCGCCAGCAGCCAGGAGGGTCGCCCCCAAGAGACCCAGTACTTC. This codes for CASSQEGRPQETQYF.

The CDR3 reads CASSEGGLKSSYNEQFF. In nucleotides, the CDR3 is TGTGCCAGCAGTGAGGGGGGATTGAAAAGCTCCTACAATGAGCAGTTCTTC. The chain is built from TRBV2 and TRBJ2-1; TRBD2 might be the D (6 bases). The CDR3 covers 17 residues. V shed 3 bases and J shed 0 bases, with 15 bases lying between them. Germline V gene lookup returns CDR1 SNHLY and CDR2 FYNNEI.

The chain links TRBV30 to TRBJ2-7, with D uncertain. The CDR3 length is 13 residues. CDR1 and CDR2 from the germline V gene are GTSNPN and SVGIG (reference sequence). V was clipped by 4 bases and J by 1 base, with 11 bases between them. In nucleotides, the CDR3 is TGTGCCTGGACCGGGTTCCTATCCTACGAGCAGTACTTC. Protein product: CAWTGFLSYEQYF.

The chain carries TRBV7-2 and TRBJ1-1, with a possible D match to TRBD1 (5 bases). CDR3 length: 14 residues. Germline loops: CDR1 SGHTA, CDR2 FQGNSA. V dropped 5 bases and J dropped 8 bases, with 18 bases sitting between them. CDR3 loop: CASSPREGLSEAFF. DNA for the CDR3: TGTGCCAGCAGCCCGCGAGAGGGACTGTCGGAAGCTTTCTTT.

V usage is TRBV14 and J usage is TRBJ1-4; 8 bases align to TRBD1. Per germline, CDR1 SGHDN and CDR2 FVKESK. Trimming at V came to 4 bases and at J to 7 bases, leaving 8 bases not matched to a gene. CDR3 size: 15 residues. The CDR3 protein is CASSPTGGEVEKLFF. The CDR3 DNA reads TGTGCCAGCAGCCCCACAGGGGGGGAGGTTGAAAAACTGTTTTTT.

This sequence joins TRBV7-9 and TRBJ2-2, with 11 bases matching TRBD2. Germline V gives CDR1 SEHNR, CDR2 FQNEAQ (reference sequence). The CDR3 is made up of 19 amino acids. J was trimmed by 1 base and V by 5 bases; bases with no gene match: 12. The CDR3: CASSLIGILAGENTGELFF. CDR3 DNA: TGTGCCAGCAGCCTCATTGGGATACTAGCGGGGGAGAACACCGGGGAGCTGTTTTTT.